This entry lists 21 T cell receptor beta chains sequenced from one sample in a study of Graves' ophthalmopathy and Graves' hyperthyroidism. Investigators amplified TCR beta CDR3 regions from RNA transcripts. The first round was an RT-PCR with HTBI primers, and the second round was a multiplex PCR. Using its own MiXCR run on the multiplex PCR reads, TCRdb lists one record per CDR3 protein. The sample lists 200,000 to 250,000 distinct CDR3 sequences, about 22% occurring once. Sequenced material: peripheral blood. The receptor set was obtained from a woman in her 50s with Graves' ophthalmopathy.

The chain recombines TRBV5-1 with TRBJ2-5; 12 bases are shared with TRBD2. This CDR3 comprises 15 residues. The trim removed 5 bases at V and 5 bases at J, leaving 7 bases unmatched. CDR1 and CDR2 (germline): SGHRS, YFSETQ. The DNA for the CDR3 is TGCGCCAGCAGTCGCGCAACTAGCGGGGGGGAGACCCAGTACTTC. As protein: CASSRATSGGETQYF. Full variable domain (remainder filled in from reference TRBV5-1 and TRBJ2-5): KAGVTQTPRYLIKTRGQQVTLSCSPISGHRSVSWYQQTPGQGLQFLFEYFSETQRNKGNFPGRFSGRQFSNSRSEMNVSTLELGDSALYLCASSRATSGGETQYFGPGTRLLVL.

In this sample, this clonotype turned up many times. This chain links TRBV6-1 with TRBJ2-7; no firm D call. This CDR3 has 14 amino acids. Germline V gene data show CDR1 as MNHNS and CDR2 as SASEGT. The ends were cut back, 6 bases at V and 6 bases at J, with 18 bases in the middle. CDR3 amino acids: CASSPQTQWGEQYF. The CDR3 DNA is TGTGCCAGCAGCCCCCAGACCCAATGGGGCGAGCAGTACTTC.

The V call is TRBV2, the J call TRBJ1-6, with TRBD1 as a possible D gene (5 bases). Per germline, CDR1 SNHLY and CDR2 FYNNEI. V lost 5 bases to trimming and J lost 5 bases, with 16 bases between them. The CDR3 has 16 amino acids. This CDR3 reads CASSPDGGMNNSPLHF. The CDR3 DNA sequence: TGTGCCAGCAGTCCTGACGGGGGGATGAATAATTCACCCCTCCACTTT.

This clonotype came up once. The J gene is TRBJ1-5, the V gene TRBV19, with a tentative D call TRBD1 (5 bases). This CDR3 has 13 amino acids. Germline CDR1 reads LNHDA; CDR2 reads SQIVND (reference sequence). V was cut by 7 bases and J by 4 bases, with 11 bases left in between. CDR3: CASTDRGNQPQHF. Written as DNA, the CDR3 is TGTGCCAGTACGGACCGGGGGAATCAGCCCCAGCATTTT.

Many counts were recorded for this clonotype. The rearrangement links TRBV15 to TRBJ1-5; tentatively, D is TRBD1 (6 bases). CDR1 is LNHNV, CDR2 YYDKDF, per germline (reference sequence). Trimming shortened V by 1 base and J by 6 bases, and 13 bases separated the two germline ends. This CDR3 region has 15 residues. The CDR3 here is CATSRGIGGIQPQHF. The CDR3 DNA sequence: TGTGCCACCAGCAGAGGGATAGGGGGTATTCAGCCCCAGCATTTT.

The sample holds many counts of this clonotype. The gene calls are TRBV30 and TRBJ1-2; 8 bases agree with TRBD1. The CDR3 is 13 residues long. V gave up 3 bases and J gave up 6 bases; unmatched junction bases: 6. CDR1 is GTSNPN, CDR2 SVGIG, per germline (reference sequence). DNA of the CDR3: TGTGCCTGGAGCTCAGGGGGCTTGGATGGCTACACCTTC. It specifies CAWSSGGLDGYTF.

V gene TRBV24-1 combines with J gene TRBJ1-1; D unclear. The V end lost 1 base, the J end lost 1 base, and 12 bases lay between the germline ends. This CDR3 region has 16 residues. Looked up from germline, CDR1 is KGHDR and CDR2 is SFDVKD. The CDR3: CATSDFRLGENTEAFF. The DNA of the CDR3 is TGTGCCACCAGTGATTTTAGGTTAGGCGAGAACACTGAAGCTTTCTTT.

This clonotype was counted a few times. Possible read error: a much larger clone is one base away. This chain uses TRBV7-9 with TRBJ2-5; 7 bases match TRBD2. V shed 10 bases, J shed 5 bases, and the junction held 4 bases outside the gene matches. The germline gives CDR1 SEHNR, CDR2 FQNEAQ (reference sequence). The CDR3 spans 11 residues. The CDR3: CAIGGGETQYF. CDR3 in DNA: TGTGCCATCGGGGGAGGGGAGACCCAGTACTTC.

Regarding this clonotype: This could be a read error, since a much larger clone is one nucleotide away. For the CDR3, the DNA is TGCGCCAGCATCTGGACAGTCTATAATTCACCCCTCCACTTT. Encoded protein: CASIWTVYNSPLHF. The chain recombines TRBV5-1 with TRBJ1-6; a possible D gene is TRBD1 (6 bases). Germline assignment: CDR1 SGHRS and CDR2 YFSETQ. The CDR3 consists of 14 residues. V gave up 6 bases and J gave up 3 bases, with 10 bases separating them.

V and J are TRBV5-1 and TRBJ2-5; 8 bases are shared with TRBD2. Losses at the gene ends were 5 bases for V and 1 base for J; bases not matched to a gene: 7. Germline V CDR1 and CDR2: SGHRS, YFSETQ. CDR3 length: 15 amino acids. The DNA for the CDR3 is TGCGCCAGCAGGACGGGAGGGGCCCCCCAAGAGACCCAGTACTTC. Protein product: CASRTGGAPQETQYF. Together with reference TRBV5-1 and TRBJ2-5, the CDR3 gives the full variable domain: KAGVTQTPRYLIKTRGQQVTLSCSPISGHRSVSWYQQTPGQGLQFLFEYFSETQRNKGNFPGRFSGRQFSNSRSEMNVSTLELGDSALYLCASRTGGAPQETQYFGPGTRLLVL.

The chain links TRBV12-3 or TRBV12-4 to TRBJ2-5; either TRBD1 or TRBD2 may supply D (6 bases each). The CDR3 contains 13 residues. The germline V and J ends were trimmed by 4 bases and 5 bases, with 11 bases remaining between them. The CDR3 nucleotides read TGTGCCAGCAGTTACAGGGCGGGGGAGACCCAGTACTTC. Its protein is CASSYRAGETQYF.

This clonotype was counted a few times. The chain uses TRBV20-1 and TRBJ2-7; 11 bases are a match to TRBD2. The V and J ends lost 0 bases and 1 base, in that order; junction bases with no gene match: 5. The CDR3 extends over 16 amino acids. CDR1 and CDR2 (germline): DFQATT, SNEGSKA (reference sequence). This CDR3 reads CSARDQGTSGSYEQYF. CDR3 DNA sequence: TGCAGTGCTAGAGATCAGGGGACTAGCGGTTCCTACGAGCAGTACTTC.

This clonotype was observed a handful of times. V is TRBV20-1 and J is TRBJ1-1; TRBD1 is a possible D gene (6 bases). The V and J ends lost 5 bases and 1 base respectively, with 14 bases between them. Germline CDR1 and CDR2: DFQATT and SNEGSKA (reference sequence). This CDR3 contains 14 residues. CDR3 nucleotide sequence: TGCAGTGCTCCACTCCCGGGACAGAACACTGAAGCTTTCTTT. It specifies CSAPLPGQNTEAFF.

This clonotype was detected many times. V is TRBV6-5 and J is TRBJ2-2; unclear D gene. V lost 4 bases and J 2 bases, leaving 8 bases between the germline ends. The CDR3 is 14 residues long. The germline V gene has CDR1 MNHEY and CDR2 SVGAGI. The CDR3: CASSFKGNTGELFF. Here the CDR3 DNA reads TGTGCCAGCAGTTTTAAGGGAAACACCGGGGAGCTGTTTTTT.

This clonotype came up many times. The rearrangement uses TRBV11-2 and TRBJ2-2; a possible D gene is TRBD1 (6 bases). From germline, CDR1 is SGHAT and CDR2 FQNNGV. The V gene lost 2 bases and the J gene lost 8 bases, with 24 bases spanning the gap. The CDR3 contains 18 residues. CDR3 residues: CASSLQSRRTAPGGELFF. The CDR3 DNA reads as TGTGCCAGCAGCTTACAGTCCCGGCGGACAGCCCCGGGGGGGGAGCTGTTTTTT.

The chain uses TRBV7-2 and TRBJ2-7; D gene unclear. Looked up from germline, CDR1 is SGHTA and CDR2 is FQGNSA. The CDR3 consists of 13 residues. Trimming took off 3 bases at V and 2 bases at J, with 8 bases between the two ends. The CDR3: CASSFLHTYEQYF. Here the CDR3 DNA reads TGTGCCAGCAGCTTCCTACACACCTACGAGCAGTACTTC.

In this sample, this clonotype turned up many times. The chain is built from TRBV25-1 and TRBJ2-2, with 11 nucleotides matching TRBD2. Germline lookup yields CDR1 MGHDK and CDR2 SYGVNS. V lost 7 bases and J lost 7; bases outside the gene matches: 8. This CDR3 is built from 15 residues. CDR3 sequence reads: CASTGTSGPRGELFF. The CDR3 nucleotides are TGTGCCAGCACAGGGACTAGCGGACCCCGCGGGGAGCTGTTTTTT.

This clonotype was counted a few times. V usage is TRBV12-3 or TRBV12-4 and J usage is TRBJ1-1, with 9 bases aligning to TRBD1. CDR3 length: 15 amino acids. V gave up 3 bases and J gave up 6 bases; unmatched junction bases: 8. The CDR3 spells CASSFSTGGTAEAFF. The CDR3 nucleotides read TGTGCCAGCAGTTTTTCGACAGGGGGGACGGCTGAAGCTTTCTTT.

The chain joins TRBV6-1 to TRBJ1-2; 7 bases line up with TRBD1. The V and J ends lost 5 bases and 4 bases, in that order; junction bases with no gene match: 16. The CDR3 consists of 17 residues. Germline V gene sequence: CDR1 MNHNS, CDR2 SASEGT. As DNA, the CDR3 is TGTGCCAGCAGTCCTATCCGGACAGGAGGACCCTCCTATGGCTACACCTTC. Its translation is CASSPIRTGGPSYGYTF.

As for this clonotype: One junction end disagrees with the germline gene, perhaps due to a read error. The chain joins TRBV18 to TRBJ1-1; TRBD1 matches 11 bases. This CDR3 is built from 14 residues. The germline gives CDR1 KGHSH, CDR2 LQKENI. The CDR3: CTSSGTGGSTEAFF. CDR3 DNA sequence: TGTACCAGCTCAGGGACAGGGGGGAGCACTGAAGCTTTCTTT.

V usage is TRBV4-1 and J usage is TRBJ1-3; D not resolved. This CDR3 region has 14 residues. V lost 1 base and J lost 4, with 8 bases in between. Germline values: CDR1 MGHRA, CDR2 YSYEKL. The chain's CDR3 is CASSQVGPGNTIYF. The CDR3 DNA follows: TGCGCCAGCAGCCAAGTCGGTCCAGGAAACACCATATATTTT.